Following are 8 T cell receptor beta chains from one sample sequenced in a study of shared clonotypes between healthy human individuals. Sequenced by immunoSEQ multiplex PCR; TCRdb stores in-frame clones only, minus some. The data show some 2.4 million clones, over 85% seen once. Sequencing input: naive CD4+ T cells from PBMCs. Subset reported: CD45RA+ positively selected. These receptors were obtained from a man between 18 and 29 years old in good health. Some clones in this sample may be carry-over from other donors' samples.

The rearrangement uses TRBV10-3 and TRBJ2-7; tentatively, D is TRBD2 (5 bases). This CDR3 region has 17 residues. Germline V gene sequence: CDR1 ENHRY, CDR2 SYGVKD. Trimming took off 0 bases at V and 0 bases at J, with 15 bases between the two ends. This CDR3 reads CAISESIGGLSSYEQYF. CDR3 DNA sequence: TGTGCCATCAGTGAGTCGATCGGCGGGCTCAGCTCCTACGAGCAGTACTTC.

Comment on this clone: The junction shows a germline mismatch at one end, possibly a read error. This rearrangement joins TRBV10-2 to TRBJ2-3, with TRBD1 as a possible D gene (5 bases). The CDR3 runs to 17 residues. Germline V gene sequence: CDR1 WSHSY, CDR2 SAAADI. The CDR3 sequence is CASSDPRTWERTNTQYF. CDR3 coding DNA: TGCGCCAGCAGTGACCCACGGACATGGGAACGCACAAATACGCAGTATTTT.

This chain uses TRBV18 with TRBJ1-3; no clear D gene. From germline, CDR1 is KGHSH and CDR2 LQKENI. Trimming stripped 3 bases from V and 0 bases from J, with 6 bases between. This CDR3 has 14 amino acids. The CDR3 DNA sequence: TGTGCCAGCTCACCCGACACCTCTGGAAACACCATATATTTT. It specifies CASSPDTSGNTIYF.

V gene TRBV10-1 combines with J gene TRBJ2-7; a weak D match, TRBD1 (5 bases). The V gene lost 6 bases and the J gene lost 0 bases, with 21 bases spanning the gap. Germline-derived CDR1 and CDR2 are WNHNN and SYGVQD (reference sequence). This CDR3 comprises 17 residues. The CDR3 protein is CASSRDERALHSYEQYF. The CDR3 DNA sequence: TGCGCCAGCAGCAGGGATGAAAGGGCCCTCCACTCCTACGAGCAGTACTTC.

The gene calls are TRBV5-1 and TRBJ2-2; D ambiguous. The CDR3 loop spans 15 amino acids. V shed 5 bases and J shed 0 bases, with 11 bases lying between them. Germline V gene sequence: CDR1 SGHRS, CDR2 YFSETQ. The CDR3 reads CASSWNIANTGELFF. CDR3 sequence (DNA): TGCGCCAGCAGTTGGAACATAGCGAACACCGGGGAGCTGTTTTTT.

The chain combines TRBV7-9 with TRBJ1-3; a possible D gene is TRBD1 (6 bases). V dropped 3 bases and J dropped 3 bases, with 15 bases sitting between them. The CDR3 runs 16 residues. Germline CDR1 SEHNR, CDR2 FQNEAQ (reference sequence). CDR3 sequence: CASSFRRPGVGNTIYF. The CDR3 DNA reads TGTGCCAGCAGCTTTAGGAGGCCAGGGGTTGGAAACACCATATATTTT.

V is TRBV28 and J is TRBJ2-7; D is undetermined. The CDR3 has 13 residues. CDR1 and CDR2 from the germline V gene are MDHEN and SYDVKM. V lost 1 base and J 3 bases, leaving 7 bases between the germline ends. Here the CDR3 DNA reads TGTGCCAGCAGTTTATCGGCTAACTACGAGCAGTACTTC. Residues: CASSLSANYEQYF.

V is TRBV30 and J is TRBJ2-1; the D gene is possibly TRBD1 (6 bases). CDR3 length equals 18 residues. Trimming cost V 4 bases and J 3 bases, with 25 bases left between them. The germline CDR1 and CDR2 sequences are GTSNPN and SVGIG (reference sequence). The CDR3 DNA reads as TGTGCCTGGATGGGGACACACTCAGGCCTCGGTTACTACAATGAGCAGTTCTTC. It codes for CAWMGTHSGLGYYNEQFF.